These 10 T cell receptor beta chains came from one sample sequenced in a study of Graves' ophthalmopathy and Graves' hyperthyroidism. Investigators amplified TCR beta CDR3 regions from RNA transcripts. Following a first-round RT-PCR that used HTBI primers, a second-round multiplex PCR was carried out. Via MiXCR, TCRdb re-called the multiplex PCR reads, giving one row per CDR3 protein. The data hold around 1.1 million distinct CDR3 sequences, with 36% observed a single time. The sequenced material came from peripheral blood or thyroid tissue (not recorded which). These receptors all come from an adult man with Graves' hyperthyroidism.

V and J are TRBV6-5 and TRBJ2-5; 8 positions match TRBD2. J lost 5 bases, V lost 5 bases, and 13 bases had no gene match. The CDR3 extends over 16 amino acids. Germline CDR1 MNHEY, CDR2 SVGAGI. The CDR3 bases are TGTGCCAGCAGTCTCTCGGGACTAGACTTGGGGGAGACCCAGTACTTC. The encoded protein is CASSLSGLDLGETQYF.

In its sample, this clonotype was seen many times. This rearrangement joins TRBV7-9 to TRBJ2-7, with 7 bases fitting TRBD1. V dropped 5 bases and J dropped 3; count of bases not matched to a gene: 13. The CDR3 contains 16 residues. Germline lookup yields CDR1 SEHNR and CDR2 FQNEAQ (reference sequence). The CDR3 region has the DNA TGTGCCAGCAGCCGAGCAACGGGACAGATAGGCTACGAGCAGTACTTC. This gives the protein CASSRATGQIGYEQYF.

This chain connects TRBV2 to TRBJ2-5; D may match TRBD1 or TRBD2 (6 bases each). Trimming stripped 3 bases from V and 7 bases from J, with 12 bases between. CDR3 length equals 13 residues. In germline, CDR1 is SNHLY, CDR2 FYNNEI. Here the CDR3 DNA reads TGTGCCAGCAGTGACAGGGGAGGATGGACCCAGTACTTC. It encodes CASSDRGGWTQYF.

This clonotype was observed a few times. V usage is TRBV4-1 and J usage is TRBJ1-6, with 8 bases fitting TRBD1. The CDR3 has 18 residues. Germline V gene data show CDR1 as MGHRA and CDR2 as YSYEKL. With 0 bases clipped from V and 0 bases from J, the junction kept 4 bases outside the gene matches. The CDR3 is CASSQERQGSSYNSPLHF. The CDR3 coding sequence is TGCGCCAGCAGCCAAGAGAGACAGGGGAGCTCCTATAATTCACCCCTCCACTTT.

DNA of the CDR3: TGCAGTCGGGACAGGGTACCCTCCTATGGCTACACCTTC. Amino acid sequence: CSRDRVPSYGYTF. V gene TRBV20-1 combines with J gene TRBJ1-2; 9 positions agree with TRBD1. The CDR3 is made up of 13 amino acids. CDR1 is DFQATT, CDR2 SNEGSKA, per germline (reference sequence). V dropped 8 bases and J dropped 4; count of bases not matched to a gene: 8.

This clonotype was observed at least ten times. This chain's CDR3 is CASIRGSQPQHF. For the CDR3, the DNA is TGCGCCAGCATAAGAGGCTCTCAGCCCCAGCATTTT. The rearrangement uses TRBV10-2 and TRBJ1-5, with D unresolved. CDR3 length: 12 amino acids. The germline CDR1 and CDR2 sequences are WSHSY and SAAADI. V lost 7 bases to trimming and J lost 6 bases, with 10 bases between them.

The gene calls are TRBV6-5 and TRBJ1-6; D not certain. The germline V gene encodes CDR1 MNHEY and CDR2 SVGAGI. V was shortened by 2 bases and J by 4 bases, with 6 bases between the two germline ends. The CDR3 runs to 14 residues. In DNA, the CDR3 is TGTGCCAGCAGTTACACCTCGTATAATTCACCCCTCCACTTT. Its translation is CASSYTSYNSPLHF.

This clonotype was picked up one time. The V and J genes are TRBV6-5 and TRBJ2-7; possible D gene TRBD1, 6 bases. The CDR3 consists of 13 residues. CDR1 is MNHEY, CDR2 SVGAGI, per germline. Trimming stripped 6 bases from V and 5 bases from J, with 14 bases between. The CDR3 loop reads CASRTAGANEQYF. CDR3 in DNA: TGTGCCAGCAGAACGGCAGGGGCTAACGAGCAGTACTTC.

This clonotype was counted between two and nine times. The chain has TRBV11-2 and TRBJ2-7; 7 bases are shared with TRBD1. The CDR3 covers 15 residues. The J segment lost 1 base and the V segment lost 2 bases, leaving 5 bases of the junction unmatched. CDR1 and CDR2 from the germline V gene are SGHAT and FQNNGV. In DNA form, the CDR3 reads TGTGCCAGCAGCTTAAACAGGGGTAGGTCCTACGAGCAGTACTTC. It specifies CASSLNRGRSYEQYF.

As for this clonotype: The junction departs from germline at one end; a sequencing error may be responsible. This chain connects TRBV10-3 to TRBJ2-2; 13 bases fit TRBD2. The germline V gene has CDR1 ENHRY and CDR2 SYGVKD. The CDR3 sequence is 16 residues long. The CDR3 reads CAISDKRTSGGNEQFF. The DNA of the CDR3 is TGTGCCATCAGTGATAAACGGACTAGCGGGGGTAATGAGCAGTTTTTT.